Given below is one T cell receptor (beta chain) in context. What it binds is not known. The sample is drawn from a study of OX40 agonist ivuxolimab in advanced cancers. Background on the study: Ivuxolimab, an antibody that agonizes OX40 (CD134), was administered to the patients. Among those enrolled, mean age was roughly 55 years (range about 23 to 90) and approximately 80% were male.

TCRdb keeps only in-frame clones here, not all; method: immunoSEQ multiplex PCR. The sample lists 9,000 to 15,000 clones; about 86% were seen once. Findings and caveats of the study: The authors did not determine the antigen specificity of the expanded peripheral T cells.

CDR1 and CDR2 (germline): ENHRY, SYGVKD. Trimming took 4 bases from V and 0 from J; bases not matched to a gene: 12. The CDR3 spans 17 residues. The source of this sequence is an adult with an advanced solid tumor such as melanoma, head and neck, liver or kidney cancer. V usage is TRBV10-3 and J usage is TRBJ2-7; TRBD2 matches 7 bases. The sample was CD4+ or CD8+ T cells sorted from blood, taken in a trial of the OX40 agonist ivuxolimab. The DNA for the CDR3 is TGTGCCATCAGTGCACAGGACGGAGCGGGACCCTCCTACGAGCAGTACTTC. Protein product: CAISAQDGAGPSYEQYF.